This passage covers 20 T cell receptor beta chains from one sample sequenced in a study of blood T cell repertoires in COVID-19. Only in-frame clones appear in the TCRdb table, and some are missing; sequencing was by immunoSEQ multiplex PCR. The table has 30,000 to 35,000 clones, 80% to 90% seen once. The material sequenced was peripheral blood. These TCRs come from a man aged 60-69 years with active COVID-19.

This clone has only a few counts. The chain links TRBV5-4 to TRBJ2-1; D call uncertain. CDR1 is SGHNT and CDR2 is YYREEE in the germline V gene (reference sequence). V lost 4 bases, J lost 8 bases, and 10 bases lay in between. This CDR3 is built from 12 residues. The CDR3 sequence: CASSLERDEQFF. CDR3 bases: TGTGCCAGCAGCCTAGAACGGGATGAGCAGTTCTTC.

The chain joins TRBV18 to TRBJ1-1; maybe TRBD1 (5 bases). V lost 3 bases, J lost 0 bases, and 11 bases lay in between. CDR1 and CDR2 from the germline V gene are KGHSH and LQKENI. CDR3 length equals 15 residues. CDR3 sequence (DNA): TGTGCCAGCTCACCCACGGGGGGAGTGAACACTGAAGCTTTCTTT. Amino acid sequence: CASSPTGGVNTEAFF.

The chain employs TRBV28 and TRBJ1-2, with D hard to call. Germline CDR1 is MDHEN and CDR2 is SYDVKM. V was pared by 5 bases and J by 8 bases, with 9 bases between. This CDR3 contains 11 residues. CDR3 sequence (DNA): TGTGCCAGCAGTGGCTCTTACGGCTACACCTTC. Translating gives CASSGSYGYTF.

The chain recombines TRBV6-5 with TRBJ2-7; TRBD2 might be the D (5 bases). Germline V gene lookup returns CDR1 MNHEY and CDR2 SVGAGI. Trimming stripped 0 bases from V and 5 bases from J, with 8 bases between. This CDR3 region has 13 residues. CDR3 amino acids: CASSYSWTHEQYF. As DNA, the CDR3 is TGTGCCAGCAGTTACTCGTGGACTCACGAGCAGTACTTC.

The CDR3 DNA follows: TGTGCCAGCAGTTTTTCGCGGGGACCCTACGAGCAGTACTTC. Amino acid sequence: CASSFSRGPYEQYF. The chain is built from TRBV27 and TRBJ2-7; a possible D gene is TRBD2 (6 bases). Trimming took 3 bases from V and 2 from J, leaving 11 bases between them. The germline V gene encodes CDR1 MNHEY and CDR2 SMNVEV (reference sequence). The CDR3 covers 14 residues.

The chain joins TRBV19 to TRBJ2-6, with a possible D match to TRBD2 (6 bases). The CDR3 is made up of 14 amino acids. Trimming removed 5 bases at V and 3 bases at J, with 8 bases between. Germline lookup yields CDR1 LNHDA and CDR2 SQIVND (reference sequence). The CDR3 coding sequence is TGTGCCAGTAGTCGGGGAGGTGGGGCCAACGTCCTGACTTTC. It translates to CASSRGGGANVLTF.

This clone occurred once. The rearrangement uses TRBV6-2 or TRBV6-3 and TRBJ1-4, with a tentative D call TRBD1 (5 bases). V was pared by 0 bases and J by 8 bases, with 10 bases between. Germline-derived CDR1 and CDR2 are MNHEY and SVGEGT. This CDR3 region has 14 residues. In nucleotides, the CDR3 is TGTGCCAGCAGTTACTCCAGGGAAGGAGAAAAACTGTTTTTT. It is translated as CASSYSREGEKLFF.

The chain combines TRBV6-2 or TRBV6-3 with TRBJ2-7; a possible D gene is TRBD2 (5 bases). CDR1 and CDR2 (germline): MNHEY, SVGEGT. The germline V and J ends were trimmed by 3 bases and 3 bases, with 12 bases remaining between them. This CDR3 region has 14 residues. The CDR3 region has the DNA TGTGCCAGCAGTTATAACCCGAGGGTCTACGAGCAGTACTTC. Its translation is CASSYNPRVYEQYF.

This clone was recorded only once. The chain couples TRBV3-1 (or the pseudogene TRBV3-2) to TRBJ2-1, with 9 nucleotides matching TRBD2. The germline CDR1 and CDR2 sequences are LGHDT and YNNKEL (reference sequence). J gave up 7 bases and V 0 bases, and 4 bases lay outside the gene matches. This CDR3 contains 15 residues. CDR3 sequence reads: CASSQDAGGPNEQFF. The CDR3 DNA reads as TGTGCCAGCAGCCAAGACGCGGGGGGGCCGAATGAGCAGTTCTTC.

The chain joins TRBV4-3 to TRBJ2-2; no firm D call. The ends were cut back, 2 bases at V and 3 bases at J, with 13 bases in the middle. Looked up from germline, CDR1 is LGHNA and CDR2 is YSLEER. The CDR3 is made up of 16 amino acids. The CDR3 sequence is CASSQLATEYTGELFF. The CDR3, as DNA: TGCGCCAGCAGCCAACTCGCGACGGAGTACACCGGGGAGCTGTTTTTT.

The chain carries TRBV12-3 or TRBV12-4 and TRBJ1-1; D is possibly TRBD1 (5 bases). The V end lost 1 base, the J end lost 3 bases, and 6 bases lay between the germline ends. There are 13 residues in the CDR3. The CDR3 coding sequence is TGTGCCAGCAGTTTAGGACAGTACACTGAAGCTTTCTTT. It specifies CASSLGQYTEAFF.

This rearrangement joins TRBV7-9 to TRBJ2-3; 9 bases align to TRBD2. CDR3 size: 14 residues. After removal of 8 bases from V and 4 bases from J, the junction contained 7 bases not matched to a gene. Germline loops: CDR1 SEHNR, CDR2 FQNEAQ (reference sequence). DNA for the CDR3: TGTGCCAGCGAATTAGCGGGAGCCTCAGATACGCAGTATTTT. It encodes CASELAGASDTQYF.

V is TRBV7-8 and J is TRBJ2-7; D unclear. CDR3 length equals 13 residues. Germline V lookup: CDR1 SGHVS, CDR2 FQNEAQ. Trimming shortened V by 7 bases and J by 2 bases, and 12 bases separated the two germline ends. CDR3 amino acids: CASTAGAAYEQYF. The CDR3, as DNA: TGTGCCAGCACCGCTGGAGCAGCCTACGAGCAGTACTTC. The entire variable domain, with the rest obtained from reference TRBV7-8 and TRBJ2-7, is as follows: GAGVSQSPRYKVAKRGQDVALRCDPISGHVSLFWYQQALGQGPEFLTYFQNEAQLDKSGLPSDRFFAERPEGSVSTLKIQRTQQEDSAVYLCASTAGAAYEQYFGPGTRLTVT.

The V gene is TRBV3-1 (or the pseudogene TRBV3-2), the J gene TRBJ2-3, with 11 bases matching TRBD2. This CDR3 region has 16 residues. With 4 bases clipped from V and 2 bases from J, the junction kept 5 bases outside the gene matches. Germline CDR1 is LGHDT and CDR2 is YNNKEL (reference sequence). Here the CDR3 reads CASSRGTSGNTDTQYF. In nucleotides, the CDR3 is TGTGCCAGCAGCCGAGGGACTAGCGGAAACACAGATACGCAGTATTTT.

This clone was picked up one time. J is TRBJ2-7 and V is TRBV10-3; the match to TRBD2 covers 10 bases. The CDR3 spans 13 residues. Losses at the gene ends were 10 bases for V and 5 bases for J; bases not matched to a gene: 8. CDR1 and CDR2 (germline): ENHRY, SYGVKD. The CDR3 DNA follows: TGTGCCACCAAGCGGGAGGGCCCCCACGAGCAGTACTTC. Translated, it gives CATKREGPHEQYF.

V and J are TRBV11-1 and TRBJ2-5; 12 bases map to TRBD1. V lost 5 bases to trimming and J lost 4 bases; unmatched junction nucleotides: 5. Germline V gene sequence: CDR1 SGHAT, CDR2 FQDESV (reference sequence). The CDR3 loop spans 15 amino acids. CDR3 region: CASSRGQGAGETQYF. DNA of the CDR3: TGTGCCAGCAGCCGGGGACAGGGGGCAGGAGAGACCCAGTACTTC.

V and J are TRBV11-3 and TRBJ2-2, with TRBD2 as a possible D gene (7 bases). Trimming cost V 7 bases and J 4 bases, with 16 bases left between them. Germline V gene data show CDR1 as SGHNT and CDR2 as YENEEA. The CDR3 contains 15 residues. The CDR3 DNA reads TGTGCCAGCAAGGGGGGGCTAGCCGGCACCGGGGAGCTGTTTTTT. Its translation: CASKGGLAGTGELFF.

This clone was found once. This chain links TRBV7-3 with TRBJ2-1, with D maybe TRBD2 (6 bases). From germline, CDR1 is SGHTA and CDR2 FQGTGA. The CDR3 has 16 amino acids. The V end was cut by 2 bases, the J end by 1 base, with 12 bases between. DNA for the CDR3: TGTGCCAGCAGCTTAGGGTTGGGACTTTCCTACAATGAGCAGTTCTTC. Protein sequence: CASSLGLGLSYNEQFF.

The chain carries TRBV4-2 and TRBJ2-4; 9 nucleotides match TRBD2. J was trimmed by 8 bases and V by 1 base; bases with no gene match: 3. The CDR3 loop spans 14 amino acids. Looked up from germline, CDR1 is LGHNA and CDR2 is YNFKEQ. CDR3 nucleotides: TGTGCCAGCAGCCAAGGCGGGGGGGCAGACATTCAGTACTTC. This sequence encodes CASSQGGGADIQYF.

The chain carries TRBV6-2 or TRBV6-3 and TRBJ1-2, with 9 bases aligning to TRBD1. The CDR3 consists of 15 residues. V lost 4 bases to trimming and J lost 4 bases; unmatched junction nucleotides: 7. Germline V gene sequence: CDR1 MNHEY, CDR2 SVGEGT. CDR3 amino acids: CASSFGQGLGYGYTF. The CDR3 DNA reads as TGTGCCAGCAGTTTCGGACAGGGGCTCGGCTATGGCTACACCTTC.